The 10 T cell receptor beta chains given below trace back to one sample, sequenced in a study of blood T cells in healthy people across ages. The use of a sample-barcoded 5' primer and a J-beta primer mix characterized a second PCR of roughly 6 to 11 cycles. Each CDR3 protein is one row after TCRdb ran MiXCR on the 5' RACE reads. The sample carries roughly 2 million distinct CDR3 sequences, about 49% recorded once. The sequencing sample was made of blood. These receptor sequences come from a woman aged 40 to 55 in good health.

V and J are TRBV7-9 and TRBJ2-7; 13 bases match TRBD2. V lost 8 bases, J lost 10 bases, and 8 bases stayed unmatched. This CDR3 region has 13 residues. CDR1 and CDR2 from the germline V gene are SEHNR and FQNEAQ (reference sequence). CDR3 region: CASRGTSGDRQYF. In nucleotides, the CDR3 is TGTGCCAGCCGCGGGACTAGCGGGGACAGACAGTACTTC.

The genes are TRBV4-3 and TRBJ1-2; TRBD1 aligns across 7 bases. The CDR3 is made up of 15 amino acids. The junction had 9 bases not matched to a gene; V was cut back by 4 bases and J by 4 bases. Per the germline V gene, CDR1 is LGHNA and CDR2 is YSLEER. The CDR3 region has the DNA TGCGCCAGCAGCCCGAGGGCAGGGGGGGCCTATGGCTACACCTTC. Protein product: CASSPRAGGAYGYTF.

The chain joins TRBV4-3 to TRBJ2-1; D is uncertain. V lost 3 bases and J 7 bases, leaving 10 bases between the germline ends. The CDR3 totals 13 residues. CDR1 is LGHNA and CDR2 is YSLEER in the germline V gene. As DNA, the CDR3 is TGCGCCAGCAGCCACCCGGCTAGGAATGAGCAGTTCTTC. This encodes CASSHPARNEQFF.

The J gene is TRBJ2-6, the V gene TRBV12-3 or TRBV12-4; 9 nucleotides agree with TRBD1. This CDR3 contains 18 residues. V shed 3 bases, J shed 1 base, and the junction held 7 bases outside the gene matches. As DNA, the CDR3 is TGTGCCAGCAGTTTCCCACGGGACAGGGAATCTGGGGCCAACGTCCTGACTTTC. This sequence encodes CASSFPRDRESGANVLTF.

The chain uses TRBV12-3 or TRBV12-4 and TRBJ2-3; tentatively, D is TRBD1 or TRBD2 (5 bases each). The length of the CDR3 is 15 residues. V was cut by 6 bases and J by 0 bases, with 13 bases left in between. CDR3 bases: TGTGCCAGCAGCCCTACTAGGGGAAGCACAGATACGCAGTATTTT. Its protein is CASSPTRGSTDTQYF.

The chain employs TRBV20-1 and TRBJ2-5; perhaps TRBD2 as D (7 bases). The CDR3 extends over 15 amino acids. Trimming left V 0 bases short and J 5 bases short, with 16 bases between. CDR1 is DFQATT, CDR2 SNEGSKA, per germline (reference sequence). This chain's CDR3 is CSAREREGVWETQYF. CDR3 coding DNA: TGCAGTGCTAGAGAAAGGGAGGGGGTCTGGGAGACCCAGTACTTC.

This clonotype has at least ten counts. The genes are TRBV7-2 and TRBJ2-1; D may be TRBD2 (5 bases). Germline V gene lookup returns CDR1 SGHTA and CDR2 FQGNSA. Trimming took off 2 bases at V and 4 bases at J, with 12 bases between the two ends. CDR3 length: 15 residues. DNA for the CDR3: TGTGCCAGCAGCTTATCCAGCGGTTCTTACAATGAGCAGTTCTTC. Amino acids: CASSLSSGSYNEQFF.

V and J are TRBV2 and TRBJ2-7; a weak D match, TRBD1 (6 bases). The germline V gene encodes CDR1 SNHLY and CDR2 FYNNEI. V lost 3 bases and J lost 4, with 16 bases in between. This CDR3 region has 15 residues. CDR3 sequence: CASSDGGLPFYEQYF. Written as DNA, the CDR3 is TGTGCCAGCAGTGATGGGGGCCTACCCTTTTACGAGCAGTACTTC. The variable domain in full, completed from reference TRBV2 and TRBJ2-7, reads EPEVTQTPSHQVTQMGQEVILRCVPISNHLYFYWYRQILGQKVEFLVSFYNNEISEKSEIFDDQFSVERPDGSNFTLKIRSTKLEDSAMYFCASSDGGLPFYEQYFGPGTRLTVT.

The chain joins TRBV9 to TRBJ2-3; 8 bases match TRBD2. The CDR3 extends over 15 amino acids. The germline V gene has CDR1 SGDLS and CDR2 YYNGEE. V lost 1 base to trimming and J lost 3 bases; unmatched junction nucleotides: 4. CDR3 in amino acids: CASSVTGGETDTQYF. Here the CDR3 DNA reads TGTGCCAGCAGCGTAACGGGGGGGGAAACAGATACGCAGTATTTT.

V usage is TRBV5-1 and J usage is TRBJ2-3; D is ambiguous. Germline V gives CDR1 SGHRS, CDR2 YFSETQ. Trimming pared 1 base from V and 0 bases from J, leaving 12 bases between. This CDR3 spans 16 amino acids. Here the CDR3 reads CASSLQRQVSTDTQYF. The CDR3 DNA reads TGCGCCAGCAGCTTGCAGCGCCAGGTTAGCACAGATACGCAGTATTTT.